This T cell receptor beta chain emerged from a study of T cell responses to AZD1222 COVID-19 vaccine. V lost 5 bases to trimming and J lost 2 bases, with 12 bases between them. CDR1 and CDR2 (germline): LNHDA, SQIVND (reference sequence). This CDR3 has 15 amino acids. Using immunoSEQ multiplex PCR, the repertoire was profiled, and TCRdb retains in-frame clones only, with some absent. Of under 250,000 clones listed, more than 85% were seen once; the top ten hold around 1%. This sequence was found in an adult in good health. The specimen was peripheral blood, collected on day 0 of MenACWY control vaccination. This chain links TRBV19 with TRBJ1-4; unclear D gene. CDR3 residues: CASSPNAVTNEKLFF. The CDR3 region has the DNA TGTGCCAGTAGTCCAAACGCGGTCACTAATGAAAAACTGTTTTTT.